These T cell receptor beta chains were read from a single sample in a study of blood T cells in healthy people across ages. MiXCR was run by TCRdb on the 5' RACE reads, yielding one entry per CDR3 protein. Among about 1.8 million distinct CDR3 sequences listed, around 48% were seen once. Sequencing was done on a sample of blood. The receptors here all came from a woman aged 40 to 55 in good health. Both conserved end residues are part of each CDR3. The D gene is left open where the match is weak. For some rows the clone size is stated as once, few or many, or as a class when expanded; others skip it.

J: TRBJ2-6; V: TRBV5-1; size: few; D: -; CDR3: CASSFGGQTSGANVLTF; DNA: TGCGCCAGCAGCTTTGGGGGACAAACCTCTGGGGCCAACGTCCTGACTTTC
J: TRBJ1-4; V: TRBV11-1; size: -; D: -; CDR3: CASSSGPRKEKLFF; DNA: TGTGCCAGCAGCTCCGGACCGAGAAAGGAAAAACTGTTTTTT
J: TRBJ2-5; V: TRBV15; size: -; D: TRBD2; CDR3: CATSPKGLGTISQETQYF; DNA: TGTGCCACCAGCCCAAAGGGACTAGGGACAATTTCCCAAGAGACCCAGTACTTC
J: TRBJ1-1; V: TRBV5-5; size: -; D: -; CDR3: CASSLAGYGTEAFF; DNA: TGTGCCAGCAGCTTGGCTGGGTATGGCACTGAAGCTTTCTTT
J: TRBJ2-7; V: TRBV20-1; size: -; D: TRBD2; CDR3: CSAPLTSGGYEQYF; DNA: TGCAGTGCTCCCCTGACTAGCGGAGGCTACGAGCAGTACTTC
J: TRBJ2-3; V: TRBV6-5; size: once; D: -; CDR3: CASSWMGASTDTQYF; DNA: TGTGCCAGCAGTTGGATGGGGGCTAGCACAGATACGCAGTATTTT
J: TRBJ2-1; V: TRBV5-6; size: -; D: TRBD1; CDR3: CASSPPVQGASYNEQFF; DNA: TGTGCCAGCAGCCCCCCGGTTCAGGGGGCTTCCTACAATGAGCAGTTCTTC
J: TRBJ2-7; V: TRBV6-1; size: many; D: -; CDR3: CASSASYSYEQYF; DNA: TGTGCCAGCAGTGCGTCGTACTCCTACGAGCAGTACTTC
J: TRBJ2-7; V: TRBV3-1; size: -; D: TRBD1; CDR3: CASSKRTGGHNEQYF; DNA: TGTGCCAGCAGCAAACGGACAGGCGGGCACAACGAGCAGTACTTC
J: TRBJ2-1; V: TRBV7-2; size: few; D: TRBD1; CDR3: CASSRGDRGRNEQFF; DNA: TGTGCCAGCAGCCGGGGGGACAGGGGACGCAATGAGCAGTTCTTC
J: TRBJ1-5; V: TRBV12-3/TRBV12-4; size: -; D: TRBD1; CDR3: CASSTTGGASQHF; DNA: TGTGCCAGCAGTACTACAGGGGGCGCGTCCCAGCATTTT
J: TRBJ2-1; V: TRBV20-1; size: -; D: -; CDR3: CSAVDQGGGYNEQFF; DNA: TGCAGTGCGGTCGACCAGGGTGGAGGCTACAATGAGCAGTTCTTC
J: TRBJ1-5; V: TRBV4-2; size: few; D: TRBD1; CDR3: CASSQITGRQGDQPQHF; DNA: TGTGCCAGCAGCCAAATTACGGGAAGGCAGGGGGATCAGCCCCAGCATTTT
J: TRBJ2-7; V: TRBV7-2; size: -; D: -; CDR3: CASSLVRTASYEQYF; DNA: TGTGCCAGCAGCTTAGTAAGGACAGCCTCCTACGAGCAGTACTTC
J: TRBJ2-7; V: TRBV28; size: -; D: TRBD2; CDR3: CASSSLRLAGAYNEQYF; DNA: TGTGCCAGCAGTTCCCTTCGACTAGCGGGGGCCTACAATGAGCAGTACTTC
J: TRBJ2-5; V: TRBV7-2; size: few; D: -; CDR3: CASSLVRVVETQYF; DNA: TGTGCCAGCAGCTTAGTCAGGGTGGTAGAGACCCAGTACTTC
J: TRBJ1-1; V: TRBV29-1; size: -; D: TRBD1; CDR3: CSGSGTGGEWNTEAFF; DNA: TGCAGCGGATCTGGGACAGGGGGCGAATGGAACACTGAAGCTTTCTTT
J: TRBJ1-2; V: TRBV5-1; size: -; D: -; CDR3: CASSLGGSLNYGYTF; DNA: TGCGCCAGCAGCTTGGGGGGGAGTCTTAACTATGGCTACACCTTC
J: TRBJ1-3; V: TRBV4-3; size: -; D: -; CDR3: CASSQERALNSGNTIYF; DNA: TGCGCCAGCAGCCAAGAGAGGGCCTTGAACTCTGGAAACACCATATATTTT
J: TRBJ2-1; V: TRBV2; size: -; D: -; CDR3: CASSESRLNEQFF; DNA: TGTGCCAGCAGTGAATCTCGGCTCAATGAGCAGTTCTTC
J: TRBJ2-7; V: TRBV7-9; size: -; D: -; CDR3: CASSLGPSGSGEQYF; DNA: TGTGCCAGCAGCTTAGGCCCCTCAGGGAGCGGCGAGCAGTACTTC
J: TRBJ1-2; V: TRBV29-1; size: -; D: -; CDR3: CSVLLARGYTF; DNA: TGCAGCGTTCTGTTGGCGCGTGGCTACACCTTC
J: TRBJ1-2; V: TRBV10-3; size: few; D: -; CDR3: CAISGEGHGYTF; DNA: TGTGCCATCAGTGGGGAGGGGCATGGCTACACCTTC
J: TRBJ2-3; V: TRBV5-8; size: -; D: TRBD2; CDR3: CASSKGLGSTDTQYF; DNA: TGTGCCAGCAGCAAAGGACTAGGGAGCACAGATACGCAGTATTTT
J: TRBJ2-5; V: TRBV7-6; size: -; D: -; CDR3: CASSLGARIEDQYF; DNA: TGTGCCAGCAGCTTAGGCGCGAGGATAGAGGACCAGTACTTC
J: TRBJ2-6; V: TRBV6-5; size: -; D: -; CDR3: CASSYGGPGANVLTF; DNA: TGTGCCAGCAGTTACGGGGGGCCAGGGGCCAACGTCCTGACTTTC
J: TRBJ2-3; V: TRBV18; size: -; D: -; CDR3: CASSPQSTHPPATQYF; DNA: TGTGCCAGCTCACCACAATCGACCCACCCTCCAGCCACGCAGTATTTT
J: TRBJ2-1; V: TRBV20-1; size: -; D: -; CDR3: CSAVWDRSNEQFF; DNA: TGCAGTGCCGTGTGGGACCGTTCAAATGAGCAGTTCTTC
J: TRBJ1-2; V: TRBV20-1; size: few; D: -; CDR3: CSAVDTNYGYTF; DNA: TGCAGTGCTGTGGACACCAACTATGGCTACACCTTC
J: TRBJ2-1; V: TRBV20-1; size: -; D: TRBD2; CDR3: CSAAAGGLYNEQFF; DNA: TGCAGTGCAGCAGCGGGGGGGCTCTACAATGAGCAGTTCTTC
J: TRBJ2-4; V: TRBV20-1; size: -; D: -; CDR3: CSARALRWDPSNIQYF; DNA: TGCAGTGCTAGAGCCCTTCGGTGGGACCCCTCAAACATTCAGTACTTC
J: TRBJ1-1; V: TRBV6-5; size: -; D: -; CDR3: CASSYSRSGTEAFF; DNA: TGTGCCAGCAGTTACTCTAGGAGTGGGACTGAAGCTTTCTTT
J: TRBJ2-5; V: TRBV7-2; size: few; D: -; CDR3: CASSLVESDAIEETQYF; DNA: TGTGCCAGCAGCTTAGTAGAGAGCGACGCTATTGAAGAGACCCAGTACTTC
J: TRBJ2-3; V: TRBV28; size: -; D: -; CDR3: CASTKPRMSTDTQYF; DNA: TGTGCCAGCACAAAACCTAGGATGAGCACAGATACGCAGTATTTT
J: TRBJ2-7; V: TRBV7-8; size: -; D: TRBD2; CDR3: CASSYSGTSGGYEQYF; DNA: TGTGCCAGCAGCTACTCCGGGACTAGCGGGGGTTACGAGCAGTACTTC
J: TRBJ2-5; V: TRBV5-1; size: -; D: -; CDR3: CASSLSPTDRETQYF; DNA: TGCGCCAGCAGCTTGTCGCCCACCGACCGAGAGACCCAGTACTTC
J: TRBJ2-3; V: TRBV20-1; size: few; D: -; CDR3: CSARDVAEQSTDTQYF; DNA: TGCAGTGCTAGAGATGTAGCGGAACAAAGCACAGATACGCAGTATTTT
J: TRBJ2-5; V: TRBV29-1; size: few; D: -; CDR3: CSVVGDGEQYF; DNA: TGCAGCGTTGTGGGGGATGGTGAGCAGTACTTC
J: TRBJ2-7; V: TRBV6-2/TRBV6-3; size: -; D: -; CDR3: CASSPDFPRTYEQYF; DNA: TGTGCCAGCAGCCCCGACTTTCCACGGACCTACGAGCAGTACTTC
J: TRBJ2-3; V: TRBV4-1; size: few; D: TRBD2; CDR3: CASSQASGQNTDTQYF; DNA: TGCGCCAGCAGCCAGGCTAGCGGGCAGAACACAGATACGCAGTATTTT
J: TRBJ2-5; V: TRBV20-1; size: -; D: -; CDR3: CSPYTRGIRGETQYF; DNA: TGCAGTCCGTATACCCGGGGTATTCGTGGGGAGACCCAGTACTTC
J: TRBJ2-7; V: TRBV20-1; size: -; D: -; CDR3: CSASPPPGSYEQYF; DNA: TGCAGTGCTAGCCCCCCGCCGGGGTCGTACGAGCAGTACTTC
J: TRBJ2-7; V: TRBV27; size: many; D: -; CDR3: CASSLQASYEQYF; DNA: TGTGCCAGCAGTTTACAGGCCTCCTACGAGCAGTACTTC
J: TRBJ2-3; V: TRBV9; size: -; D: TRBD1; CDR3: CASSIDRATDTPYF; DNA: TGTGCCAGCAGCATCGACAGGGCGACAGATACGCCGTATTTT
J: TRBJ2-1; V: TRBV29-1; size: many; D: -; CDR3: CSVTGTAYNEQFF; DNA: TGCAGCGTTACAGGGACTGCCTACAATGAGCAGTTCTTC
J: TRBJ1-2; V: TRBV7-2; size: many; D: TRBD1; CDR3: CASSFGTGGGGYTF; DNA: TGTGCCAGCAGCTTCGGGACAGGGGGCGGCGGCTACACCTTC
J: TRBJ1-2; V: TRBV20-1; size: -; D: -; CDR3: CSAKRPGIDGYTF; DNA: TGCAGTGCAAAGAGGCCAGGGATAGACGGCTACACCTTC
J: TRBJ2-1; V: TRBV11-2; size: -; D: -; CDR3: CASSLGGPTSYNEQFF; DNA: TGTGCCAGCAGCTTAGGGGGACCTACCTCCTACAATGAGCAGTTCTTC
J: TRBJ2-7; V: TRBV10-3; size: few; D: TRBD2; CDR3: CAISGLAGGNYEQYF; DNA: TGTGCCATCAGCGGACTAGCGGGGGGGAACTACGAGCAGTACTTC
J: TRBJ1-2; V: TRBV5-1; size: once; D: -; CDR3: CASSLEGSLSYYGYTF; DNA: TGCGCCAGCAGCTTAGAGGGGAGTTTGAGCTACTATGGCTACACCTTC
J: TRBJ2-3; V: TRBV5-1; size: -; D: -; CDR3: CASSPSIIDTQYF; DNA: TGCGCCAGCAGCCCCTCGATTATAGATACGCAGTATTTT
J: TRBJ1-1; V: TRBV13; size: -; D: -; CDR3: CASSFYQEGLWTEAFF; DNA: TGTGCCAGTAGCTTTTATCAAGAGGGATTATGGACTGAAGCTTTCTTT